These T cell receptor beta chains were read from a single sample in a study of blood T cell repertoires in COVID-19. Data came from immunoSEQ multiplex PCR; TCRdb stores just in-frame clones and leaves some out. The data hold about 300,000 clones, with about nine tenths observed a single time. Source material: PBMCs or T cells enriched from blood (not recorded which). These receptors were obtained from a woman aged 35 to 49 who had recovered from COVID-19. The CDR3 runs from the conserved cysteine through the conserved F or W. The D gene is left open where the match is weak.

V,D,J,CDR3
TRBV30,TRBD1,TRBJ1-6,CAWSVATGALSPLHF
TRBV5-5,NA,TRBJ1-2,CATSTDSSYGYTF
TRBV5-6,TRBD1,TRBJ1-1,CASSSQGAYTEAFF
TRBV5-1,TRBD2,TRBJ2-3,CASSPRTSGSQDTQYF
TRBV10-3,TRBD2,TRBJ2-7,CAISVSGRVYEQYF
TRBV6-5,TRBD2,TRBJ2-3,CASYPSGHTDTQYF
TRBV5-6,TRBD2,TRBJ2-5,CASSSLAGGLRETQYF
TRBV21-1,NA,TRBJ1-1,CASSNRPVEGNTEAFF
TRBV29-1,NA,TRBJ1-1,CSVEAHLTGPRFTEAFF
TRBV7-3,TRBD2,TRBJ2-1,CASSLRTSGGNEQFF
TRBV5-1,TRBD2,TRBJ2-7,CASSNGTSGTYEQYF
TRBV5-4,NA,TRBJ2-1,CASSTRRQYNEQFF
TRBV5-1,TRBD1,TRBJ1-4,CASSLRDRGEKLFF
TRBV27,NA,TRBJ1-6,CASSSNRDSPLHF
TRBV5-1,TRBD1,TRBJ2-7,CASSPGDSIPYEQYF
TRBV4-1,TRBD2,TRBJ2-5,CASSHSEGGETQYF
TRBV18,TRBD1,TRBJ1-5,CASSPNRGKEPQHF
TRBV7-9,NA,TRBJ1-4,CASSSPFDRPTTNEKLFF
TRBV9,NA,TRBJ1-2,CASSPTGSYGYTF
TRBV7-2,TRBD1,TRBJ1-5,CASSLDRGWYGNQPQHF
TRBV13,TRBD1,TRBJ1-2,CASSLSATGGYGYTF
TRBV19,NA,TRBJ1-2,CASSWRGDYGYTF
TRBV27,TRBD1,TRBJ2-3,CASSLRGTGADTQYF
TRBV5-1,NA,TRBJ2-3,CASSSLLGGQTDTQYF
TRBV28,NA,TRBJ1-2,CASSSGSANYGYTF
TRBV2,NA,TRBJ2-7,CASSERGLVYEQYF
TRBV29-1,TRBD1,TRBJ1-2,CSVDRGNANYGYTF
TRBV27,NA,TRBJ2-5,CASSLSRGLQETQYF
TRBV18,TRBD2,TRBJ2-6,CASSPRLTSGAGANVLTF
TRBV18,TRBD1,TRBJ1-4,CASSPRDRGEKLFF
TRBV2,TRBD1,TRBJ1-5,CASSPGTGHQPQHF
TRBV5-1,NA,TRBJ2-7,CASSQEGTVGYEQYF
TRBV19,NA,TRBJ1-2,CASSVQGANYGYTF
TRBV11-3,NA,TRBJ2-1,CASSQGVSHNEQFF
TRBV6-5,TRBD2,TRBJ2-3,CASSYSLARTDTQYF
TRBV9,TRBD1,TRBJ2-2,CASSGRGQGANTGELFF
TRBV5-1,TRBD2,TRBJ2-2,CASSPGLATGELFF
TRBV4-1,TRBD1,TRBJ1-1,CASSQPDRGLLNTEAFF
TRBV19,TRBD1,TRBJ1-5,CASRDRGNQPQHF
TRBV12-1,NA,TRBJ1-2,CASSPGDRADNYGYTF
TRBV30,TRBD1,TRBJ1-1,CAWNPPGQVDMNTEAFF
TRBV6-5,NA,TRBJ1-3,CASSQGSGNTIYF
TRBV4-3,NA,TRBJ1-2,CASSQETATSSYGYTF
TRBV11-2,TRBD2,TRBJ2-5,CASSLTGGPEETQYF
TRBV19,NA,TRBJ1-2,CASSINGDNYGYTF
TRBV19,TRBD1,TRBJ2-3,CASSIRIDRDATDTQYF
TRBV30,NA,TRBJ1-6,CAWSRLTPLHF
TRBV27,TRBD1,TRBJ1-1,CASSFASVLGVLRGQSPEAFF
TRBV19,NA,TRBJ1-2,CASSTRQVPYGYTF
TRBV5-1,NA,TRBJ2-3,CASSTEVTDTQYF
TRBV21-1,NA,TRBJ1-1,CASSGTDRDTEAFF
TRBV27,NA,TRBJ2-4,CASSPSVAKNIQYF
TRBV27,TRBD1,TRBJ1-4,CASSLRTGDEKLFF
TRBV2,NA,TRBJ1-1,CASSEASKTAFF
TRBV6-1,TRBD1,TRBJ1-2,CASSPTGDYGYTF
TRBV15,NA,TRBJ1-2,CATSRDLGGYGYTF
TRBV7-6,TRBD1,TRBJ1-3,CASSLFPRDRGHGNTIYF
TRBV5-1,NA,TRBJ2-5,CASSPIVGGETQYF
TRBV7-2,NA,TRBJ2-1,CASSSQAGTSNEQFF
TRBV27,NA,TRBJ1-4,CASRPESPGNEKLFF